Shown below are 28 T cell receptor beta chains from a single sample sequenced in a study of blood T cell repertoires in COVID-19. TCRdb's copy holds only in-frame clones and misses some; the assay was immunoSEQ multiplex PCR. The sample shows 20,000 or so clones, roughly 90% of them seen only once. The sequencing input was peripheral blood. These receptors were obtained from a human donor with acute or convalescent COVID-19. The donor label of this sample is uncertain.

This chain connects TRBV15 to TRBJ2-5; 7 bases fit TRBD2. Germline trimming cut 2 bases from V and 5 bases from J; bases unmatched to any gene: 8. This CDR3 has 15 amino acids. Germline CDR1 LNHNV, CDR2 YYDKDF (reference sequence). For the CDR3, the DNA is TGTGCCACCAGCAGATCAACGACTAGCACCGAGACCCAGTACTTC. Translation: CATSRSTTSTETQYF.

This chain connects TRBV7-2 to TRBJ2-5; TRBD2 matches at 7 bases. V was pared by 3 bases and J by 3 bases, with 4 bases of the junction left unmatched. Germline loops: CDR1 SGHTA, CDR2 FQGNSA. The CDR3 contains 14 residues. CDR3 sequence: CASSLGGMKETQYF. The DNA for the CDR3 is TGTGCCAGCAGCTTGGGGGGGATGAAAGAGACCCAGTACTTC.

The rearrangement joins TRBV5-1 to TRBJ2-2, with D perhaps matching TRBD2 (8 bases). Germline CDR1 and CDR2: SGHRS and YFSETQ. The CDR3 runs 16 residues. Trimming pared 3 bases from V and 3 bases from J, leaving 15 bases between. Written as DNA, the CDR3 is TGCGCCAGCAGCTCGGGAGGGGGCGTCTACACCGGGGAGCTGTTTTTT. Its protein is CASSSGGGVYTGELFF.

The chain is built from TRBV2 and TRBJ2-7, with D perhaps TRBD1 (5 bases). Germline CDR1 is SNHLY and CDR2 is FYNNEI. Trimming removed 10 bases from V and 2 bases from J, with 15 bases in between. The CDR3 has 13 amino acids. CDR3 sequence: CATQGLSAYEQYF. DNA for the CDR3: TGTGCCACCCAGGGATTATCGGCCTACGAGCAGTACTTC.

The genes are TRBV19 and TRBJ1-5, with D possibly TRBD1 on 6 matching bases. This CDR3 has 15 amino acids. Germline CDR1 is LNHDA and CDR2 is SQIVND (reference sequence). The V and J ends lost 2 bases and 7 bases respectively, with 15 bases between them. CDR3 DNA: TGTGCCAGTAGTATATGGACAGAGTCGAGGCAGCCCCAGCATTTT. Its translation: CASSIWTESRQPQHF.

This chain joins TRBV11-3 and TRBJ1-5; D is possibly TRBD1 (6 bases). In germline, CDR1 is SGHNT, CDR2 YENEEA. This CDR3 region has 14 residues. Deletions cut 3 bases from V and 5 bases from J, with 11 bases between. The CDR3 loop reads CASSFQGLYQPQHF. The CDR3 coding sequence is TGTGCCAGCAGCTTCCAGGGGTTATATCAGCCCCAGCATTTT.

The chain combines TRBV28 with TRBJ1-1; D possibly corresponds to TRBD1 (6 bases). The V gene lost 3 bases and the J gene lost 6 bases, with 14 bases spanning the gap. The CDR3 contains 14 residues. The germline gives CDR1 MDHEN, CDR2 SYDVKM. Here the CDR3 reads CASSLLTGSAEAFF. CDR3 bases: TGTGCCAGCAGTTTGTTAACAGGGTCCGCTGAAGCTTTCTTT.

The CDR3 sequence: CASGTGRQGASWTEAFF. The CDR3 nucleotides are TGTGCCAGTGGCACAGGTAGGCAGGGGGCCTCGTGGACTGAAGCTTTCTTT. V and J are TRBV19 and TRBJ1-1; 8 bases are shared with TRBD1. CDR1 is LNHDA and CDR2 is SQIVND in the germline V gene (reference sequence). V shed 8 bases, J shed 5 bases, and the junction held 19 bases outside the gene matches. CDR3 length equals 17 residues.

The chain employs TRBV19 and TRBJ1-5; possible D gene TRBD1, 6 bases. In germline, CDR1 is LNHDA, CDR2 SQIVND (reference sequence). Deletions cut 1 base from V and 7 bases from J, with 14 bases between. The CDR3 has 15 residues. Here the CDR3 reads CASSIGGQLRQPQHF. The DNA for the CDR3 is TGTGCCAGTAGTATAGGGGGGCAGTTAAGACAGCCCCAGCATTTT.

The V call is TRBV28, the J call TRBJ2-1; the match to TRBD2 covers 11 bases. After removal of 8 bases from V and 6 bases from J, the junction contained 12 bases not matched to a gene. Germline V gives CDR1 MDHEN, CDR2 SYDVKM. There are 16 residues in the CDR3. The CDR3 DNA follows: TGTGCCAGCCACTCTCAAACTAGCGGGAGTTTCAATGAGCAGTTCTTC. This encodes CASHSQTSGSFNEQFF.

This chain uses TRBV6-1 with TRBJ2-1; 10 positions match TRBD1. Unmatched junction bases numbered 8, after V lost 3 bases and J lost 9 bases. The CDR3 is 15 amino acids. Looked up from germline, CDR1 is MNHNS and CDR2 is SASEGT. CDR3 sequence (DNA): TGTGCCAGCAGTGACCGGGACAGGGGAAGGAGTGAGCAGTTCTTC. Translating gives CASSDRDRGRSEQFF.

The V call is TRBV19, the J call TRBJ1-2; 9 positions match TRBD1. The CDR3 totals 15 residues. Germline CDR1 is LNHDA and CDR2 is SQIVND (reference sequence). J lost 3 bases, V lost 3 bases, and 5 bases had no gene match. Here the CDR3 DNA reads TGTGCCAGTAGTATTGGCGGACAGGGGTACTATGGCTACACCTTC. It translates to CASSIGGQGYYGYTF.

The V and J genes are TRBV6-5 and TRBJ2-7; TRBD1 aligns across 8 bases. Germline lookup yields CDR1 MNHEY and CDR2 SVGAGI. The trim removed 6 bases at V and 3 bases at J, leaving 4 bases unmatched. This CDR3 is 13 amino acids long. The CDR3 region is CASRMDRDYEQYF. The CDR3 DNA reads as TGTGCCAGCAGGATGGACAGGGACTACGAGCAGTACTTC.

This clone was counted between two and nine times. V usage is TRBV4-3 and J usage is TRBJ1-2; 7 nucleotides align to TRBD1. The CDR3 length is 12 residues. With V trimmed by 8 bases and J by 2 bases, 2 bases remained unmatched. Germline-derived CDR1 and CDR2 are LGHNA and YSLEER. The CDR3 region is CASGGQNYGYTF. CDR3 DNA: TGCGCCAGCGGGGGACAGAACTATGGCTACACCTTC.

This chain joins TRBV10-1 and TRBJ2-7; D might be TRBD2 (5 bases). The CDR3 length is 14 residues. V lost 0 bases to trimming and J lost 4 bases, with 10 bases between them. Germline V gene data show CDR1 as WNHNN and CDR2 as SYGVQD (reference sequence). CDR3 DNA sequence: TGCGCCAGCAGTGAGTCTAGCGCTCGGTACGAGCAGTACTTC. This sequence encodes CASSESSARYEQYF.

The V gene is TRBV6-1, the J gene TRBJ1-5; D is perhaps TRBD1 (5 bases). V was pared by 2 bases and J by 6 bases, with 11 bases between. CDR1 and CDR2 from the germline V gene are MNHNS and SASEGT. The CDR3 runs to 14 residues. In DNA form, the CDR3 reads TGTGCCAGCAGTGAATCGGGGGACGGTCAGCCCCAGCATTTT. It specifies CASSESGDGQPQHF.

CDR3 residues: CASSNGGTGLTDTQYF. The CDR3 bases are TGTGCCAGCAGCAATGGGGGGACAGGGTTAACAGATACGCAGTATTTT. The chain is built from TRBV7-2 and TRBJ2-3; 9 bases line up with TRBD1. This CDR3 has 16 amino acids. Germline assignment: CDR1 SGHTA and CDR2 FQGNSA. V shed 5 bases, J shed 3 bases, and the junction held 9 bases outside the gene matches.

This clone was detected only a few times. The V and J genes are TRBV5-1 and TRBJ2-1; 13 bases are a match to TRBD2. J lost 4 bases, V lost 0 bases, and 7 bases had no gene match. CDR3 length: 18 amino acids. Germline values: CDR1 SGHRS, CDR2 YFSETQ. CDR3 nucleotide sequence: TGCGCCAGCAGCTTGGAACTAGCGGGAGGGCCGCGATACAATGAGCAGTTCTTC. It is translated as CASSLELAGGPRYNEQFF. The whole variable domain, remainder taken from reference TRBV5-1 and TRBJ2-1, is KAGVTQTPRYLIKTRGQQVTLSCSPISGHRSVSWYQQTPGQGLQFLFEYFSETQRNKGNFPGRFSGRQFSNSRSEMNVSTLELGDSALYLCASSLELAGGPRYNEQFFGPGTRLTVL.

The chain is built from TRBV29-1 and TRBJ2-5; possible D gene TRBD2, 5 bases. Per germline, CDR1 SQVTM and CDR2 ANQGSEA. This CDR3 is built from 16 residues. The V end lost 7 bases, the J end lost 2 bases, and 23 bases lay between the germline ends. The CDR3 spells CSAEASLVSGQETQYF. CDR3 bases: TGCAGCGCTGAGGCTAGCTTGGTTTCCGGGCAAGAGACCCAGTACTTC.

This chain joins TRBV21-1 and TRBJ2-5; the table's D call of TRBD2 was not tested on the DNA. TRBV21-1 is a known pseudogene. This CDR3 is built from 13 residues. CDR3 loop: CASSKARRETQYF. The CDR3 coding sequence is TGTGCCAGCAGCAAAGCCCGGAGGGAGACCCAGTACTTC.

This clone was seen only once. The chain employs TRBV5-1 and TRBJ2-7; TRBD2 might be the D (5 bases). CDR3 length: 9 amino acids. CDR1 SGHRS and CDR2 YFSETQ come from the germline V gene. The CDR3 DNA reads TGCGCCAGCAGAAAAGAGGGTTCAGTC. Translation gives CASRKEGSV.

CDR3 sequence: CASSQGLAGGWNEQFF. CDR3 coding DNA: TGCGCCAGCAGCCAAGGGCTAGCGGGGGGATGGAATGAGCAGTTCTTC. The genes are TRBV4-1 and TRBJ2-1; 11 nucleotides agree with TRBD2. The germline V gene has CDR1 MGHRA and CDR2 YSYEKL. Germline trimming cut 1 base from V and 7 bases from J; bases unmatched to any gene: 6. The length of the CDR3 is 16 residues.

The chain uses TRBV6-5 and TRBJ1-5; 9 bases agree with TRBD1. The CDR3 is 14 amino acids. The ends lost 6 bases at V and 1 base at J; junction bases unmatched: 1. Germline assignment: CDR1 MNHEY and CDR2 SVGAGI. CDR3 protein: CASRGTGSNQPQHF. The CDR3 region has the DNA TGTGCCAGCAGAGGGACAGGGAGCAATCAGCCCCAGCATTTT.

The genes are TRBV5-1 and TRBJ1-1; 11 bases map to TRBD1. J was trimmed by 6 bases and V by 2 bases; bases with no gene match: 3. Germline CDR1 and CDR2: SGHRS and YFSETQ. This CDR3 region has 14 residues. CDR3 loop: CASSLPGQGAEAFF. The CDR3 bases are TGCGCCAGCAGCTTACCGGGACAGGGGGCTGAAGCTTTCTTT.

The rearrangement joins TRBV11-2 to TRBJ2-1, with TRBD2 matching over 12 bases. Germline V lookup: CDR1 SGHAT, CDR2 FQNNGV. J lost 7 bases, V lost 7 bases, and 8 bases had no gene match. The CDR3 has 15 amino acids. For the CDR3, the DNA is TGTGCCAGCACCCTACTAGCGGGGGGAGGAAATGAGCAGTTCTTC. This translates into CASTLLAGGGNEQFF.

V gene TRBV2 combines with J gene TRBJ1-2; 8 nucleotides align to TRBD1. The CDR3 runs 16 residues. The J segment lost 4 bases and the V segment lost 1 base, leaving 8 bases of the junction unmatched. Germline V gene sequence: CDR1 SNHLY, CDR2 FYNNEI. CDR3 sequence reads: CASSEGQQGEGYGYTF. Here the CDR3 DNA reads TGTGCCAGCAGTGAAGGACAACAGGGGGAGGGCTATGGCTACACCTTC.

A single count supports this clone. The chain has TRBV11-3 and TRBJ2-3; maybe TRBD2 (6 bases). Germline loops: CDR1 SGHNT, CDR2 YENEEA. This CDR3 contains 16 residues. V dropped 1 base and J dropped 0 bases, with 11 bases sitting between them. CDR3 sequence (DNA): TGTGCCAGCAGCTTAGCGGGGGATTCTAGCACAGATACGCAGTATTTT. This translates into CASSLAGDSSTDTQYF.

The CDR3 nucleotides are TGTGCCAGCAGCCCAGGGGACACCGGGGAGCTGTTTTTT. Translated: CASSPGDTGELFF. This chain joins TRBV11-3 and TRBJ2-2, with D possibly being TRBD1 (6 bases). This CDR3 has 13 residues. Per germline, CDR1 SGHNT and CDR2 YENEEA. V was clipped by 5 bases and J by 3 bases, with 7 bases between them.